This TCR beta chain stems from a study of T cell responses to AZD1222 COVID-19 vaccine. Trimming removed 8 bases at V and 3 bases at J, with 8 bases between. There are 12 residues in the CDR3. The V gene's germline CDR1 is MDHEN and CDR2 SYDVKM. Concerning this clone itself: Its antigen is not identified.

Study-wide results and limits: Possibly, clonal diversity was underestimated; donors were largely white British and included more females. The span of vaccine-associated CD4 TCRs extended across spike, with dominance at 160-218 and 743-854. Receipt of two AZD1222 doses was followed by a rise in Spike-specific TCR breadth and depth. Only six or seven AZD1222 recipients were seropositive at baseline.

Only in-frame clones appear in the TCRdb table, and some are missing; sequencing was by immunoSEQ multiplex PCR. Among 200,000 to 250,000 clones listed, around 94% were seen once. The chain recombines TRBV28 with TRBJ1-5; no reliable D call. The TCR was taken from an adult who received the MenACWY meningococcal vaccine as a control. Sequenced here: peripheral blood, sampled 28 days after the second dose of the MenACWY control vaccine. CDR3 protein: CASRVTNQPQHF. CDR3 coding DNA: TGTGCCAGCCGGGTCACCAATCAGCCCCAGCATTTT.